Shown below are 7 T cell receptor beta chains from a single sample sequenced in a study of PD-L1 blockade in urothelial cancer. Only in-frame clones appear in the TCRdb table, and some are missing; sequencing was by immunoSEQ multiplex PCR. The sample holds roughly 27,000 clones, approximately 87% seen once. The input for sequencing was PBMCs, taken around atezolizumab (anti-PD-L1) treatment. The source is a man in his fifties with urothelial cancer.

This rearrangement joins TRBV27 to TRBJ2-7; a weak D match, TRBD1 (6 bases). Germline CDR1 reads MNHEY; CDR2 reads SMNVEV (reference sequence). The CDR3 is 14 residues long. V dropped 8 bases and J dropped 6 bases, with 20 bases sitting between them. CDR3 nucleotide sequence: TGTGCCAGCCGGAACTGGCAGGGGCAACGCGAGCAGTACTTC. Residues: CASRNWQGQREQYF.

The chain has TRBV9 and TRBJ2-7; no firm D call. Trimming removed 0 bases at V and 4 bases at J, with 8 bases between. The V gene's germline CDR1 is SGDLS and CDR2 YYNGEE. CDR3 length: 13 residues. The CDR3 spells CASSVAPTYEQYF. DNA of the CDR3: TGTGCCAGCAGCGTAGCGCCGACATACGAGCAGTACTTC. The full variable domain, with the rest looked up from reference TRBV9 and TRBJ2-7, is DSGVTQTPKHLITATGQRVTLRCSPRSGDLSVYWYQQSLDQGLQFLIQYYNGEERAKGNILERFSAQQFPDLHSELNLSSLELGDSALYFCASSVAPTYEQYFGPGTRLTVT.

This chain joins TRBV7-9 and TRBJ1-3; a possible D gene is TRBD1 (6 bases). Trimming left V 7 bases short and J 4 bases short, with 17 bases between. This CDR3 has 15 amino acids. Germline CDR1 is SEHNR and CDR2 is FQNEAQ (reference sequence). Written as DNA, the CDR3 is TGTGCCAGCAAGTGGTCGGGGGGCGACGGAAACACCATATATTTT. This sequence encodes CASKWSGGDGNTIYF.

This chain connects TRBV11-2 to TRBJ2-7; TRBD1 agrees at 10 bases. Germline V gene data show CDR1 as SGHAT and CDR2 as FQNNGV. The CDR3 has 13 amino acids. The V gene end was trimmed by 4 bases and the J gene end by 6 bases; junction bases not matched to a gene: 3. The chain's CDR3 is CASSYRDRGEQYF. The CDR3 bases are TGTGCCAGCAGCTACCGGGACAGGGGCGAGCAGTACTTC. Drawing the rest from reference TRBV11-2 and TRBJ2-7, the complete variable domain is EAGVAQSPRYKIIEKRQSVAFWCNPISGHATLYWYQQILGQGPKLLIQFQNNGVVDDSQLPKDRFSAERLKGVDSTLKIQPAKLEDSAVYLCASSYRDRGEQYFGPGTRLTVT.

The chain employs TRBV27 and TRBJ2-1; D may be TRBD2 (5 bases). Germline CDR1 MNHEY, CDR2 SMNVEV (reference sequence). This CDR3 spans 18 amino acids. V dropped 1 base and J dropped 5 bases, with 21 bases sitting between them. CDR3 protein: CASSLWALGGRNNNEQFF. CDR3 in DNA: TGTGCCAGCAGTTTATGGGCACTAGGCGGGCGAAATAACAATGAGCAGTTCTTC.

The genes are TRBV5-1 and TRBJ1-5; 9 bases agree with TRBD1. CDR3 length: 16 amino acids. The germline V gene encodes CDR1 SGHRS and CDR2 YFSETQ. Losses at the gene ends were 0 bases for V and 6 bases for J; bases not matched to a gene: 7. The CDR3 here is CASSLESLDRGQPQHF. CDR3 DNA: TGCGCCAGCAGCTTGGAGTCTCTGGACAGGGGTCAGCCCCAGCATTTT.

The chain has TRBV4-3 and TRBJ2-1; weak D call: TRBD1 (6 bases). The germline gives CDR1 LGHNA, CDR2 YSLEER. The CDR3 has 15 amino acids. Trimming stripped 3 bases from V and 5 bases from J, with 14 bases between. The CDR3 sequence: CASSHLVAGDNEQFF. The CDR3, as DNA: TGCGCCAGCAGCCACCTAGTAGCAGGGGACAATGAGCAGTTCTTC.